The 30 T cell receptor beta chains below were found in one sample sequenced in a study of T cell responses to AZD1222 COVID-19 vaccine. Assay: immunoSEQ multiplex PCR; the TCRdb copy retains only in-frame clones and omits some. There are roughly 91,000 clones in the sample; roughly 87% occur only once, and 2.5% to 3% lies in the top ten. The starting material was peripheral blood, obtained on day 0 of AZD1222 vaccination. Receptors originate from an adult in good health.

This chain links TRBV7-2 with TRBJ1-6; D is possibly TRBD1 (5 bases). V was pared by 1 base and J by 8 bases, with 12 bases between. CDR3 length equals 15 residues. Germline V CDR1 and CDR2: SGHTA, FQGNSA. The CDR3 here is CASSLDGAPDSPLHF. In nucleotides, the CDR3 is TGTGCCAGCAGCTTAGACGGGGCCCCCGATTCACCCCTCCACTTT.

In its sample, this clone was seen a few times. The rearrangement joins TRBV29-1 to TRBJ1-2, with D tentatively TRBD1 (5 bases). V dropped 4 bases and J dropped 1 base, with 10 bases sitting between them. The CDR3 is made up of 13 amino acids. CDR1 is SQVTM and CDR2 is ANQGSEA in the germline V gene. This CDR3 reads CSVVFQGNYGYTF. The CDR3 DNA reads as TGCAGCGTTGTGTTCCAGGGTAACTATGGCTACACCTTC.

The V call is TRBV15, the J call TRBJ1-2; D unclear. The CDR3 is 13 residues long. From germline, CDR1 is LNHNV and CDR2 YYDKDF (reference sequence). V was cut by 3 bases and J by 4 bases, with 9 bases left in between. DNA for the CDR3: TGTGCCACCAGCAGTGAAGCGGGCTATGGCTACACCTTC. Translated: CATSSEAGYGYTF.

This clone was recorded only once. An end of the junction differs from the germline gene, which may be a read error. In nucleotides, the CDR3 is TGTGCCAGCAGTTCAAACCAAGAGGCCCAGTACTTC. It encodes CASSSNQEAQYF. This chain joins TRBV27 and TRBJ2-5; D is unresolved. The CDR3 runs 12 residues. Germline CDR1 reads MNHEY; CDR2 reads SMNVEV (reference sequence).

The J gene is TRBJ1-2, the V gene TRBV10-1; D not certain. CDR1 is WNHNN and CDR2 is SYGVQD in the germline V gene (reference sequence). This CDR3 has 13 residues. V lost 5 bases and J 3 bases, leaving 10 bases between the germline ends. The CDR3 spells CASSTKTDYGYTF. CDR3 nucleotides: TGCGCCAGCAGTACTAAAACAGACTATGGCTACACCTTC.

The rearrangement uses TRBV6-5 and TRBJ1-1; D is perhaps TRBD1 (6 bases). The germline V gene encodes CDR1 MNHEY and CDR2 SVGAGI. This CDR3 has 16 residues. The V end lost 0 bases, the J end lost 6 bases, and 17 bases lay between the germline ends. CDR3: CASSYSFRGARAEAFF. The DNA of the CDR3 is TGTGCCAGCAGTTACTCGTTTCGGGGGGCGAGGGCTGAAGCTTTCTTT.

V is TRBV6-5 and J is TRBJ2-7; 8 positions agree with TRBD2. Trimming removed 4 bases from V and 2 bases from J; junction bases left unmatched: 10. Germline assignment: CDR1 MNHEY and CDR2 SVGAGI. The CDR3 has 16 amino acids. CDR3 amino acids: CASSSGPVREAYEQYV. CDR3 DNA sequence: TGTGCCAGCAGTTCCGGGCCGGTGCGGGAGGCCTACGAGCAGTACGTC.

This chain uses TRBV3-1 (or the pseudogene TRBV3-2) with TRBJ1-1; D possibly corresponds to TRBD1 (5 bases). The CDR3 is made up of 15 amino acids. In germline, CDR1 is LGHDT, CDR2 YNNKEL (reference sequence). The V and J ends lost 4 bases and 4 bases respectively, with 16 bases between them. CDR3 bases: TGTGCCAGCAGCCCAACCCGGGGTGGGGGCACTGAAGCTTTCTTT. This translates into CASSPTRGGGTEAFF.

The chain joins TRBV7-8 to TRBJ2-5; 9 bases match TRBD1. The CDR3 sequence is 17 residues long. CDR1 is SGHVS and CDR2 is FQNEAQ in the germline V gene. V was pared by 5 bases and J by 3 bases, with 13 bases of the junction left unmatched. The CDR3 protein is CASSVGFGTGTKETQYF. The CDR3 bases are TGTGCCAGCAGCGTGGGGTTCGGGACAGGGACAAAAGAGACCCAGTACTTC.

The chain employs TRBV12-3 or TRBV12-4 and TRBJ1-1, with D hard to call. V was shortened by 1 base and J by 4 bases, with 7 bases between the two germline ends. The CDR3 is made up of 13 amino acids. The CDR3 region has the DNA TGTGCCAGCAGTTTAGAATCTTCCACTGAAGCTTTCTTT. Protein product: CASSLESSTEAFF.

The chain has TRBV7-8 and TRBJ2-1, with 9 bases lining up with TRBD2. Unmatched junction bases numbered 6, after V lost 4 bases and J lost 5 bases. CDR1 and CDR2 (germline): SGHVS, FQNEAQ. The CDR3 has 15 amino acids. The CDR3: CASSSRRLADNEQFF. The CDR3 nucleotides are TGTGCCAGCAGCTCACGCCGACTAGCGGACAATGAGCAGTTCTTC.

V and J are TRBV9 and TRBJ2-7, with 12 bases identical to TRBD1. V lost 4 bases to trimming and J lost 3 bases; unmatched junction nucleotides: 5. CDR1 and CDR2 from the germline V gene are SGDLS and YYNGEE. This CDR3 is built from 15 residues. CDR3 amino acids: CASSFGTGGDYEQYF. CDR3 coding DNA: TGTGCCAGCAGCTTCGGGACAGGGGGCGACTACGAGCAGTACTTC.

J is TRBJ2-4 and V is TRBV7-2; 7 nucleotides align to TRBD2. Germline CDR1 is SGHTA and CDR2 is FQGNSA. The CDR3 covers 15 residues. V lost 5 bases, J lost 2 bases, and 6 bases stayed unmatched. The CDR3 nucleotides read TGTGCCAGCAGCCCCACAGCGGGAACCAAAAACATTCAGTACTTC. Translation gives CASSPTAGTKNIQYF.

The chain carries TRBV6-1 and TRBJ1-5; TRBD1 agrees at 7 bases. CDR3 size: 17 residues. J was trimmed by 0 bases and V by 4 bases; bases with no gene match: 9. CDR1 is MNHNS, CDR2 SASEGT, per germline. The CDR3 loop reads CASSGGQLNYSNQPQHF. In nucleotides, the CDR3 is TGTGCCAGCAGTGGGGGACAGCTAAATTATAGCAATCAGCCCCAGCATTTT.

This rearrangement joins TRBV2 to TRBJ1-5, with TRBD1 as a possible D gene (5 bases). Germline loops: CDR1 SNHLY, CDR2 FYNNEI. The CDR3 covers 13 residues. Trimming removed 5 bases from V and 5 bases from J, with 10 bases in between. CDR3 nucleotide sequence: TGTGCCAGCAGTTACGACAGAGATCAGCCCCAGCATTTT. Its translation is CASSYDRDQPQHF.

The chain uses TRBV18 and TRBJ2-1, with TRBD2 matching 15 bases. With V trimmed by 6 bases and J by 7 bases, 4 bases remained unmatched. CDR3 length equals 15 residues. Germline CDR1 KGHSH, CDR2 LQKENI. The CDR3: CASSTGLAGGNEQFF. In DNA form, the CDR3 reads TGTGCCAGCTCGACGGGACTAGCGGGAGGTAATGAGCAGTTCTTC.

The chain couples TRBV11-2 to TRBJ1-4, with 11 bases lining up with TRBD1. The CDR3 is 19 residues long. V was clipped by 5 bases and J by 5 bases; unmatched bases: 16. Germline V gene sequence: CDR1 SGHAT, CDR2 FQNNGV. The CDR3 DNA is TGTGCCAGCAGCGGAATCCCGGGACAGGGGGACACTCAGAATGAAAAACTGTTTTTT. Translated, it gives CASSGIPGQGDTQNEKLFF.

Regarding this clone: Mismatch with germline at one junction end may stem from a read error. The rearrangement links TRBV7-7 to TRBJ2-1, with 10 bases aligning to TRBD2. The CDR3 totals 15 residues. The V gene's germline CDR1 is SSHAT and CDR2 FNYEAQ (reference sequence). Here the CDR3 reads CASSASGSSYNEQFF. The CDR3 DNA reads TGTGCTAGCAGCGCTAGCGGGAGCTCCTACAATGAGCAGTTCTTC.

V is TRBV4-1 and J is TRBJ1-2, with a possible D match to TRBD1 (5 bases). Germline V lookup: CDR1 MGHRA, CDR2 YSYEKL. The CDR3 covers 15 residues. V gave up 3 bases and J gave up 4 bases, with 15 bases separating them. In DNA, the CDR3 is TGCGCCAGCAGCCAGCGGGACGGATCCTTCTATGGCTACACCTTC. The encoded protein is CASSQRDGSFYGYTF.

V and J are TRBV18 and TRBJ2-3; 12 nucleotides agree with TRBD2. The CDR3 extends over 17 amino acids. In germline, CDR1 is KGHSH, CDR2 LQKENI. After removal of 6 bases from V and 3 bases from J, the junction contained 10 bases not matched to a gene. The CDR3 DNA sequence: TGTGCCAGCTCGCCGACTAGCGGGGGATTAGGGACAGATACGCAGTATTTT. It specifies CASSPTSGGLGTDTQYF. Supplemented by reference TRBV18 and TRBJ2-3, the full variable domain reads NAGVMQNPRHLVRRRGQEARLRCSPMKGHSHVYWYRQLPEEGLKFMVYLQKENIIDESGMPKERFSAEFPKEGPSILRIQQVVRGDSAAYFCASSPTSGGLGTDTQYFGPGTRLTVL.

The chain joins TRBV7-9 to TRBJ2-1, with TRBD1 as a possible D gene (6 bases). Germline values: CDR1 SEHNR, CDR2 FQNEAQ (reference sequence). V was cut by 6 bases and J by 4 bases, with 16 bases left in between. The CDR3 spans 15 residues. CDR3 DNA: TGTGCCAGCAGTCATCCAAACCAGGGGTACAATGAGCAGTTCTTC. Protein product: CASSHPNQGYNEQFF.

This chain joins TRBV29-1 and TRBJ2-1; 9 bases fit TRBD1. Germline-derived CDR1 and CDR2 are SQVTM and ANQGSEA. J was trimmed by 4 bases and V by 6 bases; bases with no gene match: 7. There are 14 residues in the CDR3. The CDR3 nucleotides read TGCAGCGTCGAACGAGGGACAGGGTACAATGAGCAGTTCTTC. Residues: CSVERGTGYNEQFF.

This chain connects TRBV15 to TRBJ2-2, with 8 bases lining up with TRBD2. V lost 1 base and J lost 14; bases outside the gene matches: 3. The CDR3 has 12 amino acids. CDR1 and CDR2 from the germline V gene are LNHNV and YYDKDF (reference sequence). CDR3 nucleotide sequence: TGTGCCACCAGCAGAGCGAGCGGGGGCCTGTTTTTT. It translates to CATSRASGGLFF.

This clone was counted a single time. This chain links TRBV4-3 with TRBJ2-3, with D unresolved. Between the trimmed V and J ends, which lost 0 bases and 0 bases, there was a span of 10 bases. CDR3 length equals 16 residues. Germline CDR1 and CDR2: LGHNA and YSLEER. CDR3 protein: CASSQDRLGSTDTQYF. In DNA, the CDR3 is TGCGCCAGCAGCCAAGATCGGCTAGGGAGCACAGATACGCAGTATTTT.

V is TRBV2 and J is TRBJ1-5, with a tentative D call TRBD1 (5 bases). Trimming took 6 bases from V and 4 from J, leaving 10 bases between them. Germline assignment: CDR1 SNHLY and CDR2 FYNNEI. CDR3 length: 13 residues. The CDR3 region is CASRGDGNQPQHF. CDR3 DNA: TGTGCCAGCAGGGGGGATGGGAATCAGCCCCAGCATTTT.

The V call is TRBV12-3 or TRBV12-4, the J call TRBJ1-1; D perhaps matches TRBD1 (5 bases). The V end was cut by 8 bases, the J end by 7 bases, with 14 bases between. This CDR3 has 12 residues. CDR3 nucleotide sequence: TGTGCCAGCTGGGTTAAGGGGAGTGAAGCTTTCTTT. Amino acids: CASWVKGSEAFF.

This sequence joins TRBV30 and TRBJ1-4; D possibly corresponds to TRBD1 (5 bases). With 4 bases removed from V and 7 bases from J, the gap between germline ends came to 19 bases. Germline V lookup: CDR1 GTSNPN, CDR2 SVGIG (reference sequence). The CDR3 is 15 amino acids. CDR3 region: CAWTKTNRKGEKLFF. CDR3 coding DNA: TGTGCCTGGACCAAAACCAACAGGAAGGGTGAAAAACTGTTTTTT.

The V and J genes are TRBV19 and TRBJ2-1; possible D gene TRBD1, 5 bases. CDR1 LNHDA and CDR2 SQIVND come from the germline V gene (reference sequence). CDR3 length equals 11 residues. Trimming left V 8 bases short and J 4 bases short, with 6 bases between. The chain's CDR3 is CASGAYNEQFF. Here the CDR3 DNA reads TGTGCCAGTGGGGCGTACAATGAGCAGTTCTTC.

The CDR3 protein is CASSVVSSGLQETQYF. As DNA, the CDR3 is TGTGCCAGCAGCGTAGTGTCTAGCGGGCTCCAAGAGACCCAGTACTTC. The genes are TRBV9 and TRBJ2-5; 8 bases line up with TRBD2. Germline CDR1 is SGDLS and CDR2 is YYNGEE. The J segment lost 1 base and the V segment lost 0 bases, leaving 5 bases of the junction unmatched. The CDR3 is 16 amino acids.

This rearrangement joins TRBV7-9 to TRBJ1-5; 8 nucleotides match TRBD1. Losses at the gene ends were 1 base for V and 2 bases for J; bases not matched to a gene: 10. The CDR3 contains 18 residues. Germline V gene sequence: CDR1 SEHNR, CDR2 FQNEAQ (reference sequence). The DNA for the CDR3 is TGTGCCAGCAGCTTAGTTCAAGCAGGGGGCGTCGGCAATCAGCCCCAGCATTTT. Translated: CASSLVQAGGVGNQPQHF.